Following are 5 T cell receptor beta chains from one sample sequenced in a study of early T cells in non-severe SARS-CoV-2 infection. In TCRdb, the 5' RACE reads were re-called with MiXCR into one record per CDR3 protein. Of almost 85,000 distinct CDR3 sequences in the sample, 12% were seen once. Sample: whole blood. The receptors were sampled from an adult who was a healthcare worker with PCR-confirmed SARS-CoV-2 infection or an uninfected control (not recorded which).

This clonotype appeared many times. The J gene is TRBJ2-1, the V gene TRBV7-3; 7 nucleotides line up with TRBD2. This CDR3 spans 14 amino acids. Looked up from germline, CDR1 is SGHTA and CDR2 is FQGTGA. Trimming cost V 3 bases and J 7 bases; bases outside gene matches: 6. The CDR3 loop is CASSFSGGRNEQFF. CDR3 bases: TGTGCCAGCAGCTTCTCGGGGGGTAGGAATGAGCAGTTCTTC.

This clonotype turned up a few times. The genes are TRBV7-9 and TRBJ2-7; D may correspond to TRBD1 or TRBD2 (5 bases each). V lost 5 bases and J lost 2, with 16 bases in between. This CDR3 is built from 15 residues. Germline V lookup: CDR1 SEHNR, CDR2 FQNEAQ (reference sequence). The CDR3 coding sequence is TGTGCCAGCAGCCCAAAGGTGGGACCCACCTACGAGCAGTACTTC. Protein product: CASSPKVGPTYEQYF.

The DNA of the CDR3 is TGTGCCAGCAGCCAGATAAGCGCTACCTACGAGCAGTACTTC. This codes for CASSQISATYEQYF. The rearrangement joins TRBV4-2 to TRBJ2-7, with D unclear. CDR1 is LGHNA and CDR2 is YNFKEQ in the germline V gene. The CDR3 sequence is 14 residues long. Trimming cost V 3 bases and J 2 bases, with 11 bases left between them.

Only a few counts were recorded for this clonotype. This chain links TRBV4-1 with TRBJ1-1; possible D gene TRBD1, 5 bases. V was pared by 1 base and J by 1 base, with 16 bases between. Looked up from germline, CDR1 is MGHRA and CDR2 is YSYEKL. The CDR3 covers 17 residues. CDR3 nucleotide sequence: TGCGCCAGCAGCCAAGGTGGGGTGGGGCCCCGGAACACTGAAGCTTTCTTT. This gives the protein CASSQGGVGPRNTEAFF.

This clonotype was seen more than once but under ten times. This chain uses TRBV6-2 or TRBV6-3 with TRBJ2-4; D is unclear. The CDR3 is 16 amino acids. Trimming left V 3 bases short and J 0 bases short, with 12 bases between. Germline V gene data show CDR1 as MNHEY and CDR2 as SVGEGT. The CDR3 nucleotides are TGTGCCAGCAGTTATGAAACAGAACTAGCCAAAAACATTCAGTACTTC. It translates to CASSYETELAKNIQYF.